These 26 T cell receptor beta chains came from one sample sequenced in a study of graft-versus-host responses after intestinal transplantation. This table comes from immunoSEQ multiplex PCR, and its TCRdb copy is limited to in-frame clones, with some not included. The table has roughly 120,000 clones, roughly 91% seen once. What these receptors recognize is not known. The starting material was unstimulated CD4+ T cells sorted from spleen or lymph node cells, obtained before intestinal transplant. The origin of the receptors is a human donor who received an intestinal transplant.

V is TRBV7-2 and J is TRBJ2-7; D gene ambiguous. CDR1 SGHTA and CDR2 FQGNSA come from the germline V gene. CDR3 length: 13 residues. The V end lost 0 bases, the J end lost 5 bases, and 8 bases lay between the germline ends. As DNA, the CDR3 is TGTGCCAGCAGCTTAGCGCTTAGGAACGAGCAGTACTTC. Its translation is CASSLALRNEQYF.

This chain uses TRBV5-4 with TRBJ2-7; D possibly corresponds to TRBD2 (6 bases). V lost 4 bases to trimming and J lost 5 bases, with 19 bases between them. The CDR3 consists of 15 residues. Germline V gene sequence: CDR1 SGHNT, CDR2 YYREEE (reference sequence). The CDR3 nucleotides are TGTGCCAGCAGCGTTGGCATTAGCGGAAGCGACGAGCAGTACTTC. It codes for CASSVGISGSDEQYF.

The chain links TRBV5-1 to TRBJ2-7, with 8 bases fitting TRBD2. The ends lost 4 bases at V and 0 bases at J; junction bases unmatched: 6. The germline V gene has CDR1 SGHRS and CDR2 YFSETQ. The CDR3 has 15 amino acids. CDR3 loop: CASSPGGGSSYEQYF. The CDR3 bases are TGCGCCAGCAGCCCGGGAGGGGGGAGCTCCTACGAGCAGTACTTC.

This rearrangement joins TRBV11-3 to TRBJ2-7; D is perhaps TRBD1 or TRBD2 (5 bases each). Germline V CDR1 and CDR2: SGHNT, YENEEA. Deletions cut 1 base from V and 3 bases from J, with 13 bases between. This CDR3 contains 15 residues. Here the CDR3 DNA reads TGTGCCAGCAGCTTAGCTGGGACGGCCAACTACGAGCAGTACTTC. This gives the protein CASSLAGTANYEQYF.

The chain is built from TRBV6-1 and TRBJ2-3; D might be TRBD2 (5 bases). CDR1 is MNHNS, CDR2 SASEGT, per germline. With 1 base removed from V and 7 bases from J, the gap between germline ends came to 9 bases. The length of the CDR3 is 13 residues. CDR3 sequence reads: CASSEVGLYTQYF. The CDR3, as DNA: TGTGCCAGCAGTGAAGTAGGACTTTATACGCAGTATTTT.

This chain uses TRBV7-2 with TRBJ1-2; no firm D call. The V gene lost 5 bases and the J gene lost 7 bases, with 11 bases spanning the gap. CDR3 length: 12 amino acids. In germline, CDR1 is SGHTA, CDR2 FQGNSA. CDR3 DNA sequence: TGTGCCAGCAGCCTGGGAGCTGGTGGCTACACCTTC. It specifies CASSLGAGGYTF.

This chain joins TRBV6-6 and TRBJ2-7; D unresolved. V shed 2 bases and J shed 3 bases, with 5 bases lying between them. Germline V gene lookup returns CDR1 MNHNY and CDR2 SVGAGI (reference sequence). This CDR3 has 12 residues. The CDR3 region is CASSYLYYEQYF. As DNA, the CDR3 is TGTGCCAGCAGTTACCTGTACTACGAGCAGTACTTC.

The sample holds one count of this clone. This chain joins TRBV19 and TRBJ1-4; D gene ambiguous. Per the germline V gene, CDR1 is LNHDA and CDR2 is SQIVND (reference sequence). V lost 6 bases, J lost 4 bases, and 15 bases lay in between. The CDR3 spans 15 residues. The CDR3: CASRASPRGNEKLFF. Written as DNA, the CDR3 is TGTGCCAGTAGGGCTTCTCCTCGGGGTAATGAAAAACTGTTTTTT.

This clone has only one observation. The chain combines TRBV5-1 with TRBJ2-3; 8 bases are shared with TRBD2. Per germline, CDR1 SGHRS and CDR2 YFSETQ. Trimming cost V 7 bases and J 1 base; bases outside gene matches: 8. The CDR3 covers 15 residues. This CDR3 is CASLLSGAGTDTQYF. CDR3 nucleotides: TGCGCCAGCCTCCTTAGCGGGGCGGGCACAGATACGCAGTATTTT.

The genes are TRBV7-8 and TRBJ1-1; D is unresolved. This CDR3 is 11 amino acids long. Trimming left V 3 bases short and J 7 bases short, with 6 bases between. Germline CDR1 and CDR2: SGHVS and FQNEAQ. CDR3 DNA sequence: TGTGCCAGCAGCTTTAACTTTGAAGCTTTCTTT. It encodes CASSFNFEAFF.

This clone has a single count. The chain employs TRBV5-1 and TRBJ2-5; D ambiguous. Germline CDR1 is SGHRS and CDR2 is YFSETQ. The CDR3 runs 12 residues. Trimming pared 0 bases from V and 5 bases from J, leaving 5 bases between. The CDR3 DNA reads TGCGCCAGCAGCTTGGGTGCCGAGACCCAGTACTTC. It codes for CASSLGAETQYF.

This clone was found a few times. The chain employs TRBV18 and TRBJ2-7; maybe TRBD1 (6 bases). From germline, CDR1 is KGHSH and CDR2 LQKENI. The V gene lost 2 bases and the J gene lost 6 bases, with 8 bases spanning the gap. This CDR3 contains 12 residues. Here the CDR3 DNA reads TGTGCCAGCTCACCAAGGACAGCCGAGCAGTACTTC. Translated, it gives CASSPRTAEQYF.

CDR3 nucleotides: TGTGCCAGCAGTGAAGACAGGGCCCATGGCTACACCTTC. Its translation is CASSEDRAHGYTF. This chain joins TRBV6-1 and TRBJ1-2; possibly TRBD1 for D (6 bases). Trimming cost V 1 base and J 6 bases, with 9 bases left between them. CDR3 length: 13 residues. Germline CDR1 MNHNS, CDR2 SASEGT.

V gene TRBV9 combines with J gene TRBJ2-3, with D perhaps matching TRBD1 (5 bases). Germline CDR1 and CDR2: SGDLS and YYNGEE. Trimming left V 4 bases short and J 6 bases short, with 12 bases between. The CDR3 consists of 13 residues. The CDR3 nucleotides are TGTGCCAGCAGCAAACAGTCAGGGGATACGCAGTATTTT. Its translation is CASSKQSGDTQYF.

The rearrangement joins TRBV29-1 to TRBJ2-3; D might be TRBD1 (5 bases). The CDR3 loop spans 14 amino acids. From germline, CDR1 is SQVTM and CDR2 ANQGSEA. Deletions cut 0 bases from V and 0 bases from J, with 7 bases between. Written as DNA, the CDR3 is TGCAGCGTTGAAGAACAGGTTAGCACAGATACGCAGTATTTT. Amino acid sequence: CSVEEQVSTDTQYF.

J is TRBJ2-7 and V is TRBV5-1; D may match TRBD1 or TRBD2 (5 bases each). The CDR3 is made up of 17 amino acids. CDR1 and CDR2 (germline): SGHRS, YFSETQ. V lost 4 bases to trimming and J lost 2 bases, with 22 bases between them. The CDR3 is CASSTWAGTDTAYEQYF. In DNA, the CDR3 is TGCGCCAGCAGCACATGGGCCGGGACCGACACGGCCTACGAGCAGTACTTC.

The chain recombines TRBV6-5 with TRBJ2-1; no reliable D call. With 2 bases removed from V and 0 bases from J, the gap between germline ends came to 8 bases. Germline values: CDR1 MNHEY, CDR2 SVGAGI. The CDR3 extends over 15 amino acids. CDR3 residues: CASSYRVASYNEQFF. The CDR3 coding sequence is TGTGCCAGCAGTTACCGGGTCGCCTCCTACAATGAGCAGTTCTTC.

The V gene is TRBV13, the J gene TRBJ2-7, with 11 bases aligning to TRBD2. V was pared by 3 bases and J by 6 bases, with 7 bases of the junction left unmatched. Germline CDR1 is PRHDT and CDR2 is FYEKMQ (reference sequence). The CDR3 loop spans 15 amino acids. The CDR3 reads CASSFNSGRAAEQYF. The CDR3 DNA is TGTGCCAGCAGCTTCAATAGCGGGAGGGCCGCCGAGCAGTACTTC.

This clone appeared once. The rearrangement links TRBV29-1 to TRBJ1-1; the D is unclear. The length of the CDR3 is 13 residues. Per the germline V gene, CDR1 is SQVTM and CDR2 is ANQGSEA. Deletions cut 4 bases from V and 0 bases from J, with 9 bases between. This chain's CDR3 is CSVAYHMNTEAFF. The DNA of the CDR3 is TGCAGCGTTGCCTATCATATGAACACTGAAGCTTTCTTT.

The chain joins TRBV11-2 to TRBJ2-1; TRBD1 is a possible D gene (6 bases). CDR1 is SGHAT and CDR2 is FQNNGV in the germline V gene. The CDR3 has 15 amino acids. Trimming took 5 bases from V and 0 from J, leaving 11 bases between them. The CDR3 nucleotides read TGTGCCAGCAGCCCACTAGGGGGCTCCTACAATGAGCAGTTCTTC. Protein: CASSPLGGSYNEQFF. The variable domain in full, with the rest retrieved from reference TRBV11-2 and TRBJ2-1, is EAGVAQSPRYKIIEKRQSVAFWCNPISGHATLYWYQQILGQGPKLLIQFQNNGVVDDSQLPKDRFSAERLKGVDSTLKIQPAKLEDSAVYLCASSPLGGSYNEQFFGPGTRLTVL.

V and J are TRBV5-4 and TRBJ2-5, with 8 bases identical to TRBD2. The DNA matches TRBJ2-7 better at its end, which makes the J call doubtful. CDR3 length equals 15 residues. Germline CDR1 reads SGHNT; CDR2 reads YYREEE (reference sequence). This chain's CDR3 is CASSPPGTRTYEQYF. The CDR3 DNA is TGTGCCAGCAGCCCTCCCGGGACTAGGACCTACGAGCAGTACTTC.

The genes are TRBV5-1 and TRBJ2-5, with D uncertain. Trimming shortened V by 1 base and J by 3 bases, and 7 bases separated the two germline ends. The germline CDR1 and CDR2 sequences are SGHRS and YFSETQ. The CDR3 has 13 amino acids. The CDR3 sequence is CASSLQVEETQYF. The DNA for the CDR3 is TGCGCCAGCAGCTTGCAGGTTGAAGAGACCCAGTACTTC.

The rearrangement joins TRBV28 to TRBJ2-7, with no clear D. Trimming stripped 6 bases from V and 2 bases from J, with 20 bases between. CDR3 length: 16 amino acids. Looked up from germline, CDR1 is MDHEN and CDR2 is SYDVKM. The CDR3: CASSKSGTPRAYEQYF. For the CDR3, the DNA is TGTGCCAGCAGCAAATCGGGTACTCCCCGGGCCTACGAGCAGTACTTC.

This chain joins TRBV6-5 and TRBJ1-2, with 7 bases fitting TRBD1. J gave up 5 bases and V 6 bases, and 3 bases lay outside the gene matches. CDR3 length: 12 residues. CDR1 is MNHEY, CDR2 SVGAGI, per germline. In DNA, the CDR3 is TGTGCCAGCAGGGACAGGAGGTATGGCTACACCTTC. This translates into CASRDRRYGYTF.

DNA of the CDR3: TGCGCCAGCAGCCGCGGACAGGGCGCGGTGAACACTGAAGCTTTCTTT. It translates to CASSRGQGAVNTEAFF. The genes are TRBV4-1 and TRBJ1-1, with 8 positions matching TRBD1. This CDR3 has 16 amino acids. The germline gives CDR1 MGHRA, CDR2 YSYEKL. With V trimmed by 4 bases and J by 0 bases, 7 bases remained unmatched.

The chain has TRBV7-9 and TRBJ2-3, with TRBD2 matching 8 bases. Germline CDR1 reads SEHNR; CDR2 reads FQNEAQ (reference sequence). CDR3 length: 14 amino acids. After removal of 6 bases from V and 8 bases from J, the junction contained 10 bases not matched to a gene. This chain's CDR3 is CASRPGLAGVTQYF. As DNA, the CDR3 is TGTGCCAGCAGGCCCGGACTAGCCGGCGTTACGCAGTATTTT. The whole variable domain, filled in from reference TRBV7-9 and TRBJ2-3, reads DTGVSQNPRHKITKRGQNVTFRCDPISEHNRLYWYRQTLGQGPEFLTYFQNEAQLEKSRLLSDRFSAERPKGSFSTLEIQRTEQGDSAMYLCASRPGLAGVTQYFGPGTRLTVL.